This TCR beta chain comes out of a study of regulatory T cells in long-lasting Graves disease. Study details: To qualify as persistent, Graves' disease required over 5 years of antithyroid drugs with positive TSH receptor antibodies.

Time point noted: persistent/refractory GD, antithyroid drugs over 5 years with positive TRAb. With RNA extracted from PBMCs as input, the TCR library was made. Regarding the study as a whole: TCR diversity in persistent Graves' patients was below that of newly diagnosed ones. Among samples with persistent disease, TRBV28, TRBJ1-2 and TRBJ2-5 were favored.

Trimming shortened V by 0 bases and J by 0 bases, and 12 bases separated the two germline ends. Per germline, CDR1 MGHRA and CDR2 YSYEKL. The CDR3 sequence is 17 residues long. For this clonotype: Its target is not known.

According to the study, TCR beta libraries were built with iRepertoire HTBI primers and CDR3-region Arm-PCR. TCRdb re-called the multiplex PCR reads through MiXCR, storing one row per CDR3 protein. This repertoire shows about 470,000 distinct CDR3 sequences, 20% to 25% found once; its top ten account for 6.5% to 9%. The source of this sequence is a female donor with Graves disease. The V and J genes are TRBV4-1 and TRBJ2-4; no definite D call. The sequences come from peripheral blood mononuclear cells (PBMCs), collected when the disease was refractory, from a patient treated with antithyroid drugs. Here the CDR3 reads CASSQETTSLAKNIQYF. The CDR3 DNA is TGCGCCAGCAGCCAAGAAACAACATCTCTAGCCAAAAACATTCAGTACTTC.